A selection of T cell receptor beta chains follows, all from one sample in a study of blood T cell repertoires in COVID-19. Repertoires were generated with immunoSEQ multiplex PCR, while TCRdb's copy carries only in-frame clones and drops some. The table lists some 80,000 clones, 79% of them singletons, with around 5.8% in the top ten. The material sequenced was peripheral blood. These receptors originate from a woman at least 80 years old with active or convalescent COVID-19. The CDR3 runs from the conserved cysteine through the conserved F or W. The D gene is left open where the match is weak. The size field is filled for only some rows; it gives once, few, many or a size class.

TRBD1	TRBJ1-2	TRBV10-3	NA	TGTGCCATCAGTGATCCGGCAGGGGGAAGTGGCTACACCTTC	CAISDPAGGSGYTF
NA	TRBJ2-1	TRBV7-8	NA	TGTGCCAGCAGCTTTCTCGATGAGCAGTTCTTC	CASSFLDEQFF
TRBD1	TRBJ1-5	TRBV7-8	few	TGTGCCAGCAGTCTAAGGGACAGGGGGGTCCAGCCCCAGCATTTT	CASSLRDRGVQPQHF
NA	TRBJ2-3	TRBV6-1	NA	TGTGCCAGCAGTGAATTTGATTTACTTAGCACAGATACGCAGTATTTT	CASSEFDLLSTDTQYF
TRBD2	TRBJ2-1	TRBV5-1	NA	TGCGCCAGCAGCTTTACTAGCGGGAGGGCCAATGAGCAGTTCTTC	CASSFTSGRANEQFF
NA	TRBJ1-2	TRBV5-5	NA	TGTGCCAGCAGCAGCAGGGGAAACTATGGCTACACCTTC	CASSSRGNYGYTF
NA	TRBJ2-1	TRBV6-6	few	TGTGCCAGCAGGAGAAGCGTAGGTTCCTACAATGAGCAGTTCTTC	CASRRSVGSYNEQFF
NA	TRBJ2-5	TRBV5-1	NA	TGCGCCAGCAGCTTGGCCGGGGGAGGCGGGCTGTACTTC	CASSLAGGGGLYF
TRBD1	TRBJ2-2	TRBV15	NA	TGTGCCACCAGCAGACGCCAGGGGGCCCTGAACACCGGGGAGCTGTTTTTT	CATSRRQGALNTGELFF
NA	TRBJ2-1	TRBV7-3	NA	TGTGCCAGCAGCTCCATATCGAGCTCCTACAATGAGCAGTTCTTC	CASSSISSSYNEQFF